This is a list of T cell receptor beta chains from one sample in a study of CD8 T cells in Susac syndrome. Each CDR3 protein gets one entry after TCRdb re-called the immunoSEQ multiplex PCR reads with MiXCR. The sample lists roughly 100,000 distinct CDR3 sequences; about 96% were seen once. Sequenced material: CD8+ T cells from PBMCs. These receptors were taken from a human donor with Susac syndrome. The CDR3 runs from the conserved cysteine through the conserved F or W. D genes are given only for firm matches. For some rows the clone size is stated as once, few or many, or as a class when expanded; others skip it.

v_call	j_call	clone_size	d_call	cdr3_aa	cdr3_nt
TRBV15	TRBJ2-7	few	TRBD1	CATSRADRGSYEQYF	TGTGCCACCAGCAGGGCTGACAGGGGATCTTACGAGCAGTACTTC
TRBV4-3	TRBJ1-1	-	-	CASSQEYKRDTEAFF	TGCGCCAGCAGCCAAGAATACAAGAGGGACACTGAAGCTTTCTTT
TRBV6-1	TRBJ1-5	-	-	CASSRYRDIPPVSQPQHF	TGTGCCAGCAGTCGCTACCGGGACATCCCACCCGTTAGTCAGCCCCAGCATTTT
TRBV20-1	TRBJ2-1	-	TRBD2	CSAMQPGLAGNEQFF	TGCAGCGCTATGCAACCGGGACTAGCGGGGAATGAGCAGTTCTTC
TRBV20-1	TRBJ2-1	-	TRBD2	CSARVEAPGLDYNEQFF	TGCAGTGCTAGAGTTGAAGCTCCGGGACTAGACTACAATGAGCAGTTCTTC
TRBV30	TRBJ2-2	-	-	CAWRRESTGELFF	TGTGCCTGGCGTAGGGAGTCCACCGGGGAGCTGTTTTTT
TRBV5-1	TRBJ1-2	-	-	CASMGGDLGYTF	TGCGCCAGCATGGGAGGGGACTTGGGCTACACCTTC
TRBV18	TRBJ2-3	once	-	CASSPPSTRDTQYF	TGTGCCAGCTCACCACCCTCTACAAGAGATACGCAGTATTTT
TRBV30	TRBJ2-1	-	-	CAWTTDRPSYNEQFF	TGTGCCTGGACCACCGACAGGCCCTCCTACAATGAGCAGTTCTTC
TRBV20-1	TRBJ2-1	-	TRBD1	CSATGQADYNEQFF	TGCAGTGCTACTGGACAGGCAGATTACAATGAGCAGTTCTTC
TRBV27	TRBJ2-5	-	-	CASSSPKDPGETQYF	TGTGCCAGCAGTTCCCCTAAAGACCCGGGAGAGACCCAGTACTTC
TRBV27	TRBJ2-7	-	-	CASSSQGGGNYEQYF	TGTGCCAGCAGTTCTCAGGGTGGCGGGAACTACGAGCAGTACTTC
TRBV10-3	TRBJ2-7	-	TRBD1	CAISQDRATSYEQYF	TGTGCCATCAGCCAAGACAGGGCCACCTCCTACGAGCAGTACTTC
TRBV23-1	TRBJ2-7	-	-	CASSQRPRESGYEQYF	TGCGCCAGCAGTCAACGACCTAGGGAATCAGGCTACGAGCAGTACTTC
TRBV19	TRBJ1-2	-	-	CASSVWDGYTF	TGTGCCAGTAGTGTCTGGGATGGCTACACCTTC
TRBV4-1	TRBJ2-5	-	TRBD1	CASSTSSTGLETQYF	TGCGCCAGCAGCACATCCTCGACAGGGTTGGAGACCCAGTACTTC
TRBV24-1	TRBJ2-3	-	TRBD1	CATSDLRQGPSTDTQYF	TGTGCCACCAGTGATCTCCGACAGGGACCAAGCACAGATACGCAGTATTTT
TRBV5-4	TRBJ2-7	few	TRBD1	CASSPGQGGSYEQYF	TGTGCCAGCAGCCCTGGACAGGGGGGTTCCTACGAGCAGTACTTC
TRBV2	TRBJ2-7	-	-	CASSERKLWWYF	TGTGCCAGCAGTGAACGGAAGCTTTGGTGGTACTTC
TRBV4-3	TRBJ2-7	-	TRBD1	CASSHRTGRSYEQYF	TGCGCCAGCAGCCACAGGACAGGGCGATCCTACGAGCAGTACTTC
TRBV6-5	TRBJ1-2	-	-	CASSFTEGDYGYTF	TGTGCCAGCAGTTTCACAGAAGGTGACTATGGCTACACCTTC
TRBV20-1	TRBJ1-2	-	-	CSARDWVGAGYGYTF	TGCAGTGCTAGAGATTGGGTGGGGGCAGGCTATGGCTACACCTTC
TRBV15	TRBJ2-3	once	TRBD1	CATSRERLGTGDTDTQYF	TGTGCCACCAGCAGAGAGAGGTTGGGGACAGGGGACACAGATACGCAGTATTTT
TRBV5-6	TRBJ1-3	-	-	CASSLGLATAGNTIYF	TGTGCCAGCAGCTTGGGCCTGGCGACAGCTGGAAACACCATATATTTT
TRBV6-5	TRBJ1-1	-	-	CASSYSPMTGLNTEAFF	TGTGCCAGCAGTTACTCGCCCATGACAGGCCTGAACACTGAAGCTTTCTTT
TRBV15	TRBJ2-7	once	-	CATSRDVADNLDEQYF	TGTGCCACCAGCAGAGATGTCGCAGACAACTTAGACGAGCAGTACTTC
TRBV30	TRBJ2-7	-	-	CAWNEGSYEQYF	TGTGCCTGGAATGAGGGCTCCTACGAGCAGTACTTC
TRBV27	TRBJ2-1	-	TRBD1	CASSLQGTANNEQFF	TGTGCCAGCAGCCTACAGGGGACAGCTAACAATGAGCAGTTCTTC
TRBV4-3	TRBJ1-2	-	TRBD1	CASSLGQGRYGYTF	TGCGCCAGCAGCCTCGGACAGGGACGGTATGGCTACACCTTC
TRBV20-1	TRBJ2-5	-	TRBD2	CSVRSGGNFETQYF	TGCAGTGTGAGATCGGGGGGTAACTTCGAGACCCAGTACTTC
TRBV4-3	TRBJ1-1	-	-	CASSLGEEVNTEAFF	TGCGCCAGCAGTCTCGGTGAGGAGGTGAACACTGAAGCTTTCTTT
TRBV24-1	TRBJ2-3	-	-	CATSPDSTDTQYF	TGTGCCACCAGCCCCGACAGCACAGATACGCAGTATTTT